Shown below are 21 T cell receptor beta chains from a single sample sequenced in a study of cytomegalovirus exposure and HLA in healthy donors. The PCR contained 60 Vbeta and 13 Jbeta primers. TCRdb's copy holds only in-frame clones and misses some; the assay was immunoSEQ multiplex PCR. Here the sample spans approximately 190,000 clones, 82% being singletons. The specimen sequenced was PBMCs. The receptors were sampled from a woman between 18 and 29 years old in good health and CMV-seronegative.

The rearrangement links TRBV6-6 to TRBJ2-3; TRBD1 agrees at 7 bases. The CDR3 is 15 amino acids. The germline V gene has CDR1 MNHNY and CDR2 SVGAGI (reference sequence). V shed 8 bases, J shed 0 bases, and the junction held 8 bases outside the gene matches. The CDR3 spells CASSVQGQSTDTQYF. DNA of the CDR3: TGTGCCAGCTCAGTTCAGGGACAGAGCACAGATACGCAGTATTTT.

The chain uses TRBV7-2 and TRBJ2-7; no reliable D call. The CDR3 runs to 15 residues. V lost 2 bases, J lost 0 bases, and 11 bases lay in between. The germline V gene encodes CDR1 SGHTA and CDR2 FQGNSA. The chain's CDR3 is CASSLFRTYSYEQYF. DNA of the CDR3: TGTGCCAGCAGCTTATTCAGAACGTACTCCTACGAGCAGTACTTC.

V gene TRBV27 combines with J gene TRBJ1-6; TRBD1 aligns across 7 bases. The junction had 11 bases not matched to a gene; V was cut back by 5 bases and J by 7 bases. Germline CDR1 is MNHEY and CDR2 is SMNVEV (reference sequence). The CDR3 covers 16 residues. Here the CDR3 DNA reads TGTGCCAGCAGTCTAGACCCGACAGGGACCAATTCACCCCTCCACTTT. It encodes CASSLDPTGTNSPLHF.

The chain has TRBV7-2 and TRBJ2-4, with a possible D match to TRBD1 (6 bases). The V gene's germline CDR1 is SGHTA and CDR2 FQGNSA. Trimming took off 2 bases at V and 6 bases at J, with 14 bases between the two ends. This CDR3 is built from 15 residues. CDR3 amino acids: CASSLLGQYLNIQYF. The CDR3 DNA is TGTGCCAGCAGCTTACTTGGACAGTATCTAAACATTCAGTACTTC.

Worth noting for this clone: Other nucleotide sequences from this sample produce the same CDR3. The genes are TRBV7-6 and TRBJ2-1, with a possible D match to TRBD2 (6 bases). Germline V gives CDR1 SGHVS, CDR2 FNYEAQ. Trimming removed 6 bases from V and 9 bases from J, with 9 bases in between. The CDR3 totals 11 residues. CDR3 sequence: CASSLGGEQFF. The CDR3 coding sequence is TGTGCCAGCAGTTTGGGGGGTGAGCAGTTCTTC.

This clone was seen a single time. The chain joins TRBV11-2 to TRBJ1-4, with D possibly matching TRBD1 (6 bases). Germline lookup yields CDR1 SGHAT and CDR2 FQNNGV. This CDR3 has 16 amino acids. Trimming pared 5 bases from V and 1 base from J, leaving 14 bases between. CDR3 in DNA: TGTGCCAGCAGCCCCACGACAGGACTAACTAATGAAAAACTGTTTTTT. It encodes CASSPTTGLTNEKLFF.

The chain has TRBV28 and TRBJ2-7; 9 nucleotides line up with TRBD1. Trimming cost V 5 bases and J 6 bases; bases outside gene matches: 8. Germline lookup yields CDR1 MDHEN and CDR2 SYDVKM. The CDR3 has 14 residues. The CDR3 nucleotides are TGTGCCAGCAGTCAGGCGGACAGGGGAAGCGAGCAGTACTTC. This translates into CASSQADRGSEQYF.

The CDR3 DNA reads as TGTGCCAGCAGTCCCCTTGCTAGCGGGAGGAACGAGCAGTACTTC. Translating gives CASSPLASGRNEQYF. This chain joins TRBV27 and TRBJ2-7; TRBD2 matches 11 bases. This CDR3 is 15 amino acids long. The V segment lost 5 bases and the J segment 5 bases; nucleotides outside the gene matches: 8. In germline, CDR1 is MNHEY, CDR2 SMNVEV (reference sequence).

The gene calls are TRBV29-1 and TRBJ2-5; D might be TRBD1 (5 bases). CDR3 size: 11 residues. V was trimmed by 6 bases and J by 11 bases, leaving 16 bases between them. Germline V gene sequence: CDR1 SQVTM, CDR2 ANQGSEA. The CDR3 spells CSVNSGAEQYF. CDR3 nucleotide sequence: TGCAGCGTAAACAGTGGGGCGGAGCAGTACTTC.

The V gene is TRBV5-1, the J gene TRBJ2-7, with 11 positions matching TRBD2. The V segment lost 5 bases and the J segment 6 bases; nucleotides outside the gene matches: 7. The CDR3 is made up of 14 amino acids. Germline lookup yields CDR1 SGHRS and CDR2 YFSETQ. The CDR3 reads CASRRTSGSLEQYF. The CDR3 bases are TGCGCCAGCAGACGGACTAGCGGGTCCCTCGAGCAGTACTTC.

The chain combines TRBV27 with TRBJ2-7; no clear D gene. The CDR3 runs 14 residues. Trimming pared 6 bases from V and 6 bases from J, leaving 18 bases between. Germline V lookup: CDR1 MNHEY, CDR2 SMNVEV (reference sequence). The CDR3 sequence: CASSYTPLGSEQYF. The CDR3 nucleotides read TGTGCCAGCAGCTATACCCCGCTTGGTAGCGAGCAGTACTTC.

The rearrangement joins TRBV11-2 to TRBJ2-2, with 8 bases that match TRBD2. The length of the CDR3 is 14 residues. V lost 6 bases and J lost 4; bases outside the gene matches: 4. Germline V gene lookup returns CDR1 SGHAT and CDR2 FQNNGV. The DNA for the CDR3 is TGTGCCAGCAGGAGCGGGGGCCGCACCGGGGAGCTGTTTTTT. Translation gives CASRSGGRTGELFF.

V and J are TRBV25-1 and TRBJ1-1; D might be TRBD1 (5 bases). This CDR3 spans 17 amino acids. Germline V CDR1 and CDR2: MGHDK, SYGVNS. V was shortened by 6 bases and J by 2 bases, with 22 bases between the two germline ends. DNA of the CDR3: TGTGCCAGCAGGCTGGGGGGTTCTACAGGTAGAAACACTGAAGCTTTCTTT. Translated, it gives CASRLGGSTGRNTEAFF.

This chain connects TRBV5-1 to TRBJ2-7; possible D gene TRBD1, 5 bases. Trimming took 2 bases from V and 3 from J, leaving 15 bases between them. CDR1 is SGHRS and CDR2 is YFSETQ in the germline V gene. This CDR3 has 15 residues. CDR3 sequence (DNA): TGCGCCAGCAGCTTAGGTCTAGGGGAAATCTACGAGCAGTACTTC. Translation gives CASSLGLGEIYEQYF.

The chain joins TRBV6-5 to TRBJ1-1; D remains unclear. Between the trimmed V and J ends, which lost 6 bases and 1 base, there was a span of 9 bases. Germline V gene data show CDR1 as MNHEY and CDR2 as SVGAGI. This CDR3 has 13 residues. CDR3 nucleotide sequence: TGTGCCAGCAGAGAGACACAGAACACTGAAGCTTTCTTT. Translation: CASRETQNTEAFF.

The V and J genes are TRBV30 and TRBJ2-1, with D uncertain. Trimming left V 1 base short and J 0 bases short, with 16 bases between. In germline, CDR1 is GTSNPN, CDR2 SVGIG (reference sequence). The CDR3 covers 17 residues. The CDR3 coding sequence is TGTGCCTGGAGTGCCATTTTACTGAGCATCTCCTACAATGAGCAGTTCTTC. Its protein is CAWSAILLSISYNEQFF.

V usage is TRBV27 and J usage is TRBJ1-2, with 9 bases lining up with TRBD1. The V gene's germline CDR1 is MNHEY and CDR2 SMNVEV (reference sequence). This CDR3 has 16 amino acids. Unmatched junction bases numbered 18, after V lost 8 bases and J lost 8 bases. This CDR3 reads CASGSGTGISTMGYTF. The CDR3 DNA reads TGTGCCAGCGGATCCGGGACAGGGATCTCAACTATGGGCTACACCTTC.

V and J are TRBV15 and TRBJ2-1, with 9 bases matching TRBD2. The length of the CDR3 is 15 residues. With 5 bases clipped from V and 8 bases from J, the junction kept 10 bases outside the gene matches. CDR1 LNHNV and CDR2 YYDKDF come from the germline V gene (reference sequence). CDR3 nucleotides: TGTGCCACCAGCCGTGGGACTAGCTGGAGCGATGAGCAGTTCTTC. This translates into CATSRGTSWSDEQFF. The full variable domain, with the rest looked up from reference TRBV15 and TRBJ2-1, is DAMVIQNPRYQVTQFGKPVTLSCSQTLNHNVMYWYQQKSSQAPKLLFHYYDKDFNNEADTPDNFQSRRPNTSFCFLDIRSPGLGDTAMYLCATSRGTSWSDEQFFGPGTRLTVL.

The CDR3 is CASRSDRDRNQPQHF. CDR3 DNA sequence: TGTGCCAGCAGATCAGACAGGGACCGCAATCAGCCCCAGCATTTT. The chain is built from TRBV6-5 and TRBJ1-5; 7 bases map to TRBD1. The V segment lost 6 bases and the J segment 2 bases; nucleotides outside the gene matches: 7. This CDR3 spans 15 amino acids. Looked up from germline, CDR1 is MNHEY and CDR2 is SVGAGI.

The V call is TRBV19, the J call TRBJ2-5; TRBD1 aligns across 7 bases. The CDR3 has 14 residues. The V gene's germline CDR1 is LNHDA and CDR2 SQIVND (reference sequence). Trimming cost V 7 bases and J 0 bases; bases outside gene matches: 5. CDR3 sequence (DNA): TGTGCCAGTACCCATGGGACAGACCAAGAGACCCAGTACTTC. Translating gives CASTHGTDQETQYF.

A single count supports this clone. The chain links TRBV5-1 to TRBJ2-2; D ambiguous. Germline-derived CDR1 and CDR2 are SGHRS and YFSETQ. V was clipped by 4 bases and J by 4 bases, with 8 bases between them. This CDR3 has 13 residues. The CDR3 region has the DNA TGCGCCAGCAGCCTCGAGGTCACCGGGGAGCTGTTTTTT. It yields the protein CASSLEVTGELFF.